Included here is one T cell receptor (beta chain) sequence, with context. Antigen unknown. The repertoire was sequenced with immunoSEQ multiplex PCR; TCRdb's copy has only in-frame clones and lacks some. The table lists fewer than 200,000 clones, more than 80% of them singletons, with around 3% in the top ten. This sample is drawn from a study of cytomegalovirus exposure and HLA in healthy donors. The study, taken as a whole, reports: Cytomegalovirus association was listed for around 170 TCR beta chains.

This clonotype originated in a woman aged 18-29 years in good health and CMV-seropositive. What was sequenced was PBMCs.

The chain's CDR3 is CASSSTEVGSPEAFF. CDR3 in DNA: TGTGCCAGCAGCTCGACAGAAGTGGGAAGCCCTGAAGCTTTCTTT. The chain has TRBV13 and TRBJ1-1; TRBD1 is a possible D gene (5 bases). Germline V lookup: CDR1 PRHDT, CDR2 FYEKMQ (reference sequence). The ends were cut back, 4 bases at V and 6 bases at J, with 18 bases in the middle. The CDR3 is 15 residues long.